A selection of T cell receptor beta chains follows, all from one sample in a study of blood T cell repertoires in COVID-19. Sequenced by immunoSEQ multiplex PCR; TCRdb stores in-frame clones only, minus some. The sample holds about 64,000 clones; over 65% are singletons and the top ten take around 14%. Input material: peripheral blood. The receptors derive from a man aged 60-69 years with COVID-19, enrolled during active disease. The CDR3 runs from the conserved cysteine through the conserved F or W. Each record gives: J gene, V gene, CDR3 length, CDR3 protein.

j_gene: TRBJ2-7; v_gene: TRBV2; len: 16; CDR3aa: CASSAGPSGSSLEQYF
j_gene: TRBJ2-1; v_gene: TRBV28; len: 15; CDR3aa: CASSWTGGSGNEQFF
j_gene: TRBJ2-2; v_gene: TRBV29-1; len: 14; CDR3aa: CSVREDPNTGELFF
j_gene: TRBJ2-1; v_gene: TRBV24-1; len: 15; CDR3aa: CATSDLLGGGNEQFF
j_gene: TRBJ2-7; v_gene: TRBV5-4; len: 13; CDR3aa: CASSPHRGDEQYF
j_gene: TRBJ1-2; v_gene: TRBV27; len: 15; CDR3aa: CASSYDSITNYGYTF
j_gene: TRBJ2-1; v_gene: TRBV15; len: 14; CDR3aa: CATNPGQIYNEQFF
j_gene: TRBJ2-2; v_gene: TRBV5-1; len: 14; CDR3aa: CASVGGADTGELFF
j_gene: TRBJ1-2; v_gene: TRBV5-1; len: 15; CDR3aa: CASSLAGTGGEGYTF
j_gene: TRBJ2-3; v_gene: TRBV19; len: 15; CDR3aa: CASSMLAGWTDTQYF
j_gene: TRBJ1-4; v_gene: TRBV19; len: 14; CDR3aa: CASSGGQSNEKLFF
j_gene: TRBJ1-2; v_gene: TRBV28; len: 15; CDR3aa: CASSSTSAGAYGYTF
j_gene: TRBJ2-7; v_gene: TRBV15; len: 14; CDR3aa: CATSPGHFSYEQYF
j_gene: TRBJ2-3; v_gene: TRBV2; len: 14; CDR3aa: CASSERTGRDTQYF